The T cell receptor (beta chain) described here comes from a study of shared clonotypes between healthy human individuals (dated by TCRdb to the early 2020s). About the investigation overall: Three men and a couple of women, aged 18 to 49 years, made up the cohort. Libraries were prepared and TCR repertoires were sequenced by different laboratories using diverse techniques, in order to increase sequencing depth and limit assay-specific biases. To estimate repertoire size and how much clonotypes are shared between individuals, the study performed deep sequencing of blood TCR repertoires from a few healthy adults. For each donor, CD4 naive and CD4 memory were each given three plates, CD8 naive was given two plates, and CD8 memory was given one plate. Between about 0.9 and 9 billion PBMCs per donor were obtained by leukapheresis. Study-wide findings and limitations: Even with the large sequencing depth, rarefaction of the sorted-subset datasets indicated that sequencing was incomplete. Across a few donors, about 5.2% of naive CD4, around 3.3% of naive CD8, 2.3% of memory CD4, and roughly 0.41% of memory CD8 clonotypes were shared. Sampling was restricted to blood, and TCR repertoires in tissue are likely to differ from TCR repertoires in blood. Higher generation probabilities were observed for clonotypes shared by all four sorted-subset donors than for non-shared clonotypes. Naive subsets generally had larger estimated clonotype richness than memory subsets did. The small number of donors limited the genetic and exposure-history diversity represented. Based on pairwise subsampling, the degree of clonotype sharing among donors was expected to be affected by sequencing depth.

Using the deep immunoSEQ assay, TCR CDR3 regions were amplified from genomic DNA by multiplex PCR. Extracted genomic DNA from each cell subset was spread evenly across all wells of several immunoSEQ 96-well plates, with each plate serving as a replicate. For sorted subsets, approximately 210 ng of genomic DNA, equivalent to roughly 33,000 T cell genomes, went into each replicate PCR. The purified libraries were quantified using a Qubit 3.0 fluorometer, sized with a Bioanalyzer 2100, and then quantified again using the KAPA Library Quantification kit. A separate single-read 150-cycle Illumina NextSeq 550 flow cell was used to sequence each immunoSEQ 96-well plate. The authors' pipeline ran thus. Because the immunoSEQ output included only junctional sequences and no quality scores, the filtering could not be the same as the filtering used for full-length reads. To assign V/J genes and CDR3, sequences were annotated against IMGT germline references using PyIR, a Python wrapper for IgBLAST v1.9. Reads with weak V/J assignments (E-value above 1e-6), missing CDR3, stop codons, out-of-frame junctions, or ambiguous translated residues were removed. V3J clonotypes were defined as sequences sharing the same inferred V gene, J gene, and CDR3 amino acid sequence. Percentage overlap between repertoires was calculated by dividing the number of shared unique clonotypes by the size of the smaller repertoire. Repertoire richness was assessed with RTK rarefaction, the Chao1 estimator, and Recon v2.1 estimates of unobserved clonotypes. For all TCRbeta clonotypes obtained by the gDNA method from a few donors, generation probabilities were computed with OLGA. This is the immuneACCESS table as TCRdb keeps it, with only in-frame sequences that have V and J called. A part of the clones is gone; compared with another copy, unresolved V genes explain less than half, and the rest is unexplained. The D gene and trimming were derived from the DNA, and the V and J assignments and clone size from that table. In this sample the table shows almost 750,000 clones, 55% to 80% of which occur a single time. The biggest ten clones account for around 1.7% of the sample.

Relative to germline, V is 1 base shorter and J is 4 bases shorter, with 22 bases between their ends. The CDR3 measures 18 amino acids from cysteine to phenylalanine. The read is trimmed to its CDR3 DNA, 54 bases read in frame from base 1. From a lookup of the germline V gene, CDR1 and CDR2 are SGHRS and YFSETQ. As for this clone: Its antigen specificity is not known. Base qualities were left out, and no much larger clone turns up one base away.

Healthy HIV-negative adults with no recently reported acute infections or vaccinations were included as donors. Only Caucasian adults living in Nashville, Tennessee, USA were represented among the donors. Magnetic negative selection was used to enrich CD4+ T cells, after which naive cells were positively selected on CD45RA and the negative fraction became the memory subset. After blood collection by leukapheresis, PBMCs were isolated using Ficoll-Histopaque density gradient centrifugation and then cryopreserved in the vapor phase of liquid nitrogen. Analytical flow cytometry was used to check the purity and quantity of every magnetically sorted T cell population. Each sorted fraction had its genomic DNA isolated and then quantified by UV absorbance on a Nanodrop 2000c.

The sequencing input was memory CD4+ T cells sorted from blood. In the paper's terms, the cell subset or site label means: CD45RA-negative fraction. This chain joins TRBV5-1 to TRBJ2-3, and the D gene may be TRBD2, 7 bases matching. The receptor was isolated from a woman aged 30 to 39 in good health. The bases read TGCGCCAGCAGCTTGCTGCCAGGACTAGGGGGAGATTCAGATACGCAGTATTTT. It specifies CASSLLPGLGGDSDTQYF.